This is a list of T cell receptor beta chains from one sample in a study of blood T cell repertoires in COVID-19. Assay used: immunoSEQ multiplex PCR; TCRdb lists only in-frame clones, some missing. The sample has 90,000 to 100,000 clones, 84% seen once. Sequenced: peripheral blood. These receptors were taken from a man aged 65-85 years with active or convalescent COVID-19. Each CDR3 is given with its conserved first and last residue. D genes are given only for firm matches. Clone size is shown for a subset of rows, as once, few, many or a class of expanded clone.

CASSLRAGTGRYEQYF	TGTGCCAGCAGCTTAAGGGCCGGGACAGGGCGGTACGAGCAGTACTTC	TRBV7-6	TRBJ2-7	NA	TRBD1
CASSLARLAGQETQYF	TGTGCCAGCAGCTTAGCGCGCCTAGCGGGACAAGAGACCCAGTACTTC	TRBV7-2	TRBJ2-5	NA	TRBD2
CASSQGGTGDTAFF	TGTGCCAGCAGCCAAGGCGGGACAGGGGATACAGCTTTCTTT	TRBV3-1/TRBV3-2	TRBJ1-1	NA	TRBD1
CASSLDGGYAGELFF	TGTGCCAGCAGCTTAGACGGGGGATACGCCGGGGAGCTGTTTTTT	TRBV11-2	TRBJ2-2	NA	NA
CASSFLVGLNTEAFF	TGCGCCAGCAGCTTCTTGGTGGGCCTGAACACTGAAGCTTTCTTT	TRBV5-1	TRBJ1-1	NA	NA
CASSRQWNTEAFF	TGTGCCAGCAGTAGACAGTGGAACACTGAAGCTTTCTTT	TRBV7-6	TRBJ1-1	NA	NA
CASSRGLALNTGELFF	TGTGCCAGCTCACGGGGACTAGCGCTGAACACCGGGGAGCTGTTTTTT	TRBV18	TRBJ2-2	NA	TRBD2
CASSQDSGGTEAFF	TGCGCCAGCAGCCAAGATAGCGGCGGGACTGAAGCTTTCTTT	TRBV4-3	TRBJ1-1	NA	NA
CASRKTGNNNSPLHF	TGTGCCAGCAGGAAGACAGGGAATAATAATTCACCCCTCCACTTT	TRBV2	TRBJ1-6	few	TRBD1
CASSLGQSGTGELFF	TGTGCCAGCAGCTTAGGACAGTCAGGGACCGGGGAGCTGTTTTTT	TRBV7-8	TRBJ2-2	NA	NA
CASSRGLSNTGELFF	TGCGCCAGCAGCAGGGGACTATCGAACACCGGGGAGCTGTTTTTT	TRBV5-1	TRBJ2-2	NA	TRBD2
CASSWGHNTDTQYF	TGCGCCAGCAGCTGGGGACATAACACAGATACGCAGTATTTT	TRBV5-1	TRBJ2-3	few	NA
CASSWASGGDTQYF	TGCGCCAGCTCGTGGGCCTCAGGGGGCGATACGCAGTATTTT	TRBV5-1	TRBJ2-3	NA	TRBD1
CASSPAASTGGGETQYF	TGTGCCAGCAGCCCAGCCGCTTCGACAGGGGGCGGCGAGACCCAGTACTTC	TRBV5-4	TRBJ2-5	NA	TRBD1
CASSLTDSNQPQHF	TGTGCCAGCAGCCTCACAGATAGCAATCAGCCCCAGCATTTT	TRBV2	TRBJ1-5	NA	NA
CASSLEGRTNEKLFF	TGCGCCAGCAGCTTGGAGGGGCGAACTAATGAAAAACTGTTTTTT	TRBV5-1	TRBJ1-4	NA	NA
CASSLAGGPEETQYF	TGTGCTAGCAGCTTAGCGGGGGGACCAGAAGAGACCCAGTACTTC	TRBV7-7	TRBJ2-5	NA	TRBD2
CASSGAEDYGYTF	TGTGCCAGTAGTGGGGCAGAGGACTATGGCTACACCTTC	TRBV19	TRBJ1-2	NA	NA
CASSSQGYEQYF	TGCGCCAGCAGCTCACAGGGTTACGAGCAGTACTTC	TRBV5-1	TRBJ2-7	NA	NA
CASSTQGGTDTQYF	TGTGCCAGTAGTACCCAGGGAGGGACAGATACGCAGTATTTT	TRBV19	TRBJ2-3	once	TRBD2
CAITPSGGRDEQFF	TGTGCCATCACGCCTAGCGGGGGGAGGGATGAGCAGTTCTTC	TRBV10-3	TRBJ2-1	NA	TRBD2
CASSLIGADQPQHF	TGTGCCAGCAGTTTAATAGGGGCGGATCAGCCCCAGCATTTT	TRBV28	TRBJ1-5	NA	NA
CASSGYLGQGFHEQYF	TGTGCCAGCAGCGGCTACTTGGGACAGGGGTTCCACGAGCAGTACTTC	TRBV5-8	TRBJ2-7	once	TRBD1
CASSLIGSGEQYF	TGTGCCAGCAGTTTAATAGGCAGCGGCGAGCAGTACTTC	TRBV28	TRBJ2-7	few	NA
CATSDLRSGRAFF	TGTGCCACCAGTGATTTGCGATCGGGTAGGGCTTTCTTT	TRBV24-1	TRBJ1-1	NA	NA
CASSPSRDSPLHF	TGTGCCAGCAGCCCCTCACGGGATTCACCCCTCCACTTT	TRBV3-1/TRBV3-2	TRBJ1-6	NA	NA
CASSPTGTGRYSGNTIYF	TGTGCCAGCTCACCTACCGGGACAGGACGATACTCTGGAAACACCATATATTTT	TRBV18	TRBJ1-3	NA	TRBD1
CASSYWGGLSSYNEQFF	TGTGCCAGCAGTTACTGGGGAGGTCTGAGCTCCTACAATGAGCAGTTCTTC	TRBV6-7	TRBJ2-1	NA	NA
CASSNTGYRPLPIAGGPSIDTQYF	TGTGCCAGCAGCAACACGGGCTATCGACCCCTCCCCATAGCGGGGGGGCCAAGTATAGATACGCAGTATTTT	TRBV21-1	TRBJ2-3	NA	NA
CASSSGTLYSNQPQHF	TGTGCCAGTAGCTCCGGTACCTTATATAGCAATCAGCCCCAGCATTTT	TRBV19	TRBJ1-5	few	NA
CASSRGRKGPNQPQHF	TGTGCCAGTTCCAGGGGGCGGAAAGGACCCAATCAGCCCCAGCATTTT	TRBV19	TRBJ1-5	NA	TRBD1
CASSISAGGTDTQYF	TGTGCCAGTAGTATCTCGGCAGGGGGCACAGATACGCAGTATTTT	TRBV19	TRBJ2-3	NA	NA
CASSSQSQGLEKLFF	TGTGCCAGCAGCTCACAAAGTCAGGGGTTGGAAAAACTGTTTTTT	TRBV11-2	TRBJ1-4	NA	NA
CASSLRGAYEQFF	TGTGCCAGCAGCTTACGGGGGGCCTATGAGCAGTTCTTC	TRBV7-6	TRBJ2-1	NA	NA
CASSFSPGTGGNQPQHF	TGTGCCAGCAGTTTTTCCCCCGGGACAGGGGGCAATCAGCCCCAGCATTTT	TRBV2	TRBJ1-5	NA	TRBD1
CAGKPGQGFGNTEAFF	TGTGCCGGAAAACCGGGACAGGGTTTTGGGAACACTGAAGCTTTCTTT	TRBV30	TRBJ1-1	NA	TRBD1
CSTGARNDYGYTF	TGCAGCACAGGAGCGAGGAACGACTATGGCTACACCTTC	TRBV29-1	TRBJ1-2	NA	NA
CASSPRQGRNEQFF	TGTGCCAGCAGCCCTAGACAGGGGAGGAATGAGCAGTTCTTC	TRBV7-2	TRBJ2-1	NA	TRBD1
CASSRGTGGNTGELFF	TGTGCCAGCAGCCGCGGGACAGGGGGTAACACCGGGGAGCTGTTTTTT	TRBV5-8	TRBJ2-2	once	TRBD1